A single sample is the source of the 30 T cell receptor beta chains below, sequenced in a study of shared clonotypes between healthy human individuals. Clones were read by immunoSEQ multiplex PCR, and TCRdb kept only the in-frame ones, dropping some. Of roughly 2 million clones listed, about 95% are singletons. The sample taken for sequencing was naive CD4+ T cells sorted from blood. Subset described: CD45RA+ positively selected. The receptors originated from a man aged 18 to 29 in good health.

The chain employs TRBV4-1 and TRBJ2-4, with D maybe TRBD2 (7 bases). The V gene lost 0 bases and the J gene lost 5 bases, with 29 bases spanning the gap. The CDR3 has 21 amino acids. Germline V CDR1 and CDR2: MGHRA, YSYEKL. The CDR3 protein is CASSQERGGPFHSGRQNIQYF. The CDR3 bases are TGCGCCAGCAGCCAAGAGAGGGGGGGACCTTTTCATTCAGGCCGACAAAACATTCAGTACTTC.

In the case of this clone: This sample also contains other DNA sequences that code for the same CDR3. The J gene is TRBJ2-7, the V gene TRBV5-1, with D uncertain. The CDR3 loop spans 13 amino acids. V was cut by 0 bases and J by 0 bases, with 4 bases left in between. Germline CDR1 and CDR2: SGHRS and YFSETQ. The CDR3 DNA is TGCGCCAGCAGCTTGGCCAGCTCCTACGAGCAGTACTTC. Protein: CASSLASSYEQYF.

V usage is TRBV4-1 and J usage is TRBJ2-7, with D perhaps being TRBD1 or TRBD2 (5 bases each). From germline, CDR1 is MGHRA and CDR2 YSYEKL. V lost 4 bases and J 3 bases, leaving 28 bases between the germline ends. The CDR3 has 19 amino acids. The CDR3 coding sequence is TGCGCCAGCAGCCCACCGCAAAGTATTCCTCCGGGACGGAGCTACGAGCAGTACTTC. Protein product: CASSPPQSIPPGRSYEQYF.

The chain combines TRBV2 with TRBJ2-3; TRBD2 matches 9 bases. V lost 7 bases to trimming and J lost 3 bases; unmatched junction nucleotides: 5. This CDR3 contains 14 residues. Germline V gene lookup returns CDR1 SNHLY and CDR2 FYNNEI. The CDR3 DNA reads TGTGCCAGCAAGCCGGGACTAGCTACAGATACGCAGTATTTT. Its protein product is CASKPGLATDTQYF.

J is TRBJ2-3 and V is TRBV14, with D hard to call. This CDR3 has 14 amino acids. The germline gives CDR1 SGHDN, CDR2 FVKESK. Trimming shortened V by 0 bases and J by 4 bases, and 8 bases separated the two germline ends. CDR3 nucleotide sequence: TGTGCCAGCAGCCAAGATAAGTTCCCAGATACGCAGTATTTT. Protein: CASSQDKFPDTQYF.

The J gene is TRBJ2-3, the V gene TRBV7-6; 14 bases are a match to TRBD2. Germline CDR1 is SGHVS and CDR2 is FNYEAQ. The CDR3 length is 16 residues. The trim removed 6 bases at V and 4 bases at J, leaving 6 bases unmatched. CDR3 region: CASSPRLAGGSDTQYF. CDR3 nucleotide sequence: TGTGCCAGCAGTCCCAGACTAGCGGGGGGGTCAGATACGCAGTATTTT.

The genes are TRBV9 and TRBJ2-1; tentatively, D is TRBD2 (5 bases). The V and J ends lost 0 bases and 4 bases respectively, with 14 bases between them. Per germline, CDR1 SGDLS and CDR2 YYNGEE. This CDR3 is 16 amino acids long. CDR3 residues: CASSVEASPKYNEQFF. CDR3 DNA: TGTGCCAGCAGCGTAGAAGCTAGCCCGAAATACAATGAGCAGTTCTTC.

The V and J genes are TRBV30 and TRBJ1-3, with D perhaps TRBD1 (6 bases). Trimming removed 5 bases from V and 0 bases from J, with 14 bases in between. Germline V CDR1 and CDR2: GTSNPN, SVGIG (reference sequence). The CDR3 runs to 15 residues. CDR3 amino acids: CAWGGQRDSGNTIYF. The CDR3 DNA follows: TGTGCCTGGGGGGGGCAGAGGGACTCTGGAAACACCATATATTTT.

The chain uses TRBV30 and TRBJ2-7; 10 nucleotides match TRBD1. CDR3 length: 14 residues. Unmatched junction bases numbered 4, after V lost 3 bases and J lost 2 bases. Germline V gene lookup returns CDR1 GTSNPN and CDR2 SVGIG (reference sequence). Written as DNA, the CDR3 is TGTGCCTGGAGGATAGGGACAGGGGCCTACGAGCAGTACTTC. Amino acid sequence: CAWRIGTGAYEQYF.

The chain combines TRBV5-1 with TRBJ1-5, with 7 bases aligning to TRBD1. This CDR3 is built from 15 residues. Germline CDR1 reads SGHRS; CDR2 reads YFSETQ. Trimming cost V 1 base and J 6 bases; bases outside gene matches: 7. Written as DNA, the CDR3 is TGCGCCAGCAGCTTGTCGACAGGGCTCGGTCAGCCCCAGCATTTT. It translates to CASSLSTGLGQPQHF.

Notes on this clone: At the DNA level, this CDR3 is encoded by other sequences in the same sample as well. V gene TRBV28 combines with J gene TRBJ1-5, with 9 bases fitting TRBD1. The CDR3 contains 15 residues. V gave up 4 bases and J gave up 4 bases; unmatched junction bases: 5. Germline V gene sequence: CDR1 MDHEN, CDR2 SYDVKM. CDR3 region: CASSSPGQGNQPQHF. DNA for the CDR3: TGTGCCAGCAGTTCCCCGGGACAGGGTAATCAGCCCCAGCATTTT.

The chain uses TRBV5-1 and TRBJ2-1; 8 nucleotides align to TRBD2. This CDR3 has 14 residues. V dropped 3 bases and J dropped 7; count of bases not matched to a gene: 6. CDR1 SGHRS and CDR2 YFSETQ come from the germline V gene. CDR3 sequence: CASSWGTRDNEQFF. DNA of the CDR3: TGCGCCAGCAGCTGGGGGACTAGAGATAATGAGCAGTTCTTC.

This chain connects TRBV6-1 to TRBJ1-5; unclear D gene. V lost 7 bases to trimming and J lost 3 bases, with 10 bases between them. Germline lookup yields CDR1 MNHNS and CDR2 SASEGT. This CDR3 comprises 13 residues. CDR3 region: CASIPTPNQPQHF. The CDR3 bases are TGTGCCAGCATTCCCACCCCCAATCAGCCCCAGCATTTT.

The rearrangement uses TRBV5-4 and TRBJ2-7, with 9 bases lining up with TRBD1. CDR1 and CDR2 (germline): SGHNT, YYREEE (reference sequence). V lost 4 bases and J lost 2; bases outside the gene matches: 7. The CDR3 length is 15 residues. Here the CDR3 DNA reads TGTGCCAGCAGCAGCCGGGACAGGGCCACCTACGAGCAGTACTTC. Translation gives CASSSRDRATYEQYF.

The chain uses TRBV30 and TRBJ1-3, with D uncertain. Germline values: CDR1 GTSNPN, CDR2 SVGIG (reference sequence). CDR3 size: 13 residues. Trimming removed 3 bases at V and 1 base at J, with 7 bases between. CDR3 residues: CAWRGRSGNTIYF. In nucleotides, the CDR3 is TGTGCCTGGAGAGGTCGTTCTGGAAACACCATATATTTT.

This clone came up a few times. This rearrangement joins TRBV10-1 to TRBJ1-2; D possibly corresponds to TRBD1 (5 bases). The germline V gene has CDR1 WNHNN and CDR2 SYGVQD (reference sequence). This CDR3 region has 13 residues. Trimming took 5 bases from V and 1 from J, leaving 8 bases between them. CDR3 protein: CASSMTVNYGYTF. The CDR3 bases are TGCGCCAGCAGTATGACAGTTAACTATGGCTACACCTTC.

The rearrangement uses TRBV7-2 and TRBJ2-5; a possible D gene is TRBD2 (5 bases). Per germline, CDR1 SGHTA and CDR2 FQGNSA. The CDR3 spans 13 residues. V dropped 4 bases and J dropped 2 bases, with 8 bases sitting between them. The CDR3 loop reads CASSSEGQETQYF. In nucleotides, the CDR3 is TGTGCCAGCAGCTCAGAGGGTCAAGAGACCCAGTACTTC.

A note on this clone: The sample contains more than one DNA sequence encoding this CDR3. The chain couples TRBV9 to TRBJ1-1; D is unclear. The CDR3 covers 13 residues. Trimming cost V 1 base and J 1 base, with 5 bases left between them. CDR1 SGDLS and CDR2 YYNGEE come from the germline V gene. The CDR3 region is CASSVTGNTEAFF. The CDR3, as DNA: TGTGCCAGCAGCGTAACCGGGAACACTGAAGCTTTCTTT.

This chain links TRBV5-1 with TRBJ1-1; 9 bases map to TRBD1. The J segment lost 7 bases and the V segment lost 1 base, leaving 5 bases of the junction unmatched. The CDR3 is 14 residues long. The germline CDR1 and CDR2 sequences are SGHRS and YFSETQ. CDR3 sequence reads: CASSLTGQGYEAFF. CDR3 sequence (DNA): TGCGCCAGCAGCTTGACGGGACAGGGTTATGAAGCTTTCTTT. Supplemented by reference TRBV5-1 and TRBJ1-1, the full variable domain reads KAGVTQTPRYLIKTRGQQVTLSCSPISGHRSVSWYQQTPGQGLQFLFEYFSETQRNKGNFPGRFSGRQFSNSRSEMNVSTLELGDSALYLCASSLTGQGYEAFFGQGTRLTVV.

CDR3 sequence: CASSEIRDHYGYTF. The CDR3, as DNA: TGTGCCAGCAGTGAAATCCGAGACCACTATGGCTACACCTTC. This rearrangement joins TRBV25-1 to TRBJ1-2, with D hard to call. Germline loops: CDR1 MGHDK, CDR2 SYGVNS. The CDR3 covers 14 residues. The germline V and J ends were trimmed by 2 bases and 3 bases, with 10 bases remaining between them.

This clone was counted a single time. V is TRBV29-1 and J is TRBJ1-1; 8 nucleotides align to TRBD1. The trim removed 4 bases at V and 5 bases at J, leaving 12 bases unmatched. Germline assignment: CDR1 SQVTM and CDR2 ANQGSEA. The length of the CDR3 is 15 residues. The CDR3 loop reads CSVGTGWNWGTEAFF. The CDR3 DNA is TGCAGCGTTGGGACAGGGTGGAACTGGGGAACTGAAGCTTTCTTT.

The rearrangement joins TRBV5-1 to TRBJ2-5, with 12 bases lining up with TRBD1. Germline V lookup: CDR1 SGHRS, CDR2 YFSETQ. The CDR3 spans 15 residues. V dropped 4 bases and J dropped 5; count of bases not matched to a gene: 6. CDR3 region: CASSRTGTGGETQYF. CDR3 in DNA: TGCGCCAGCAGCCGAACCGGGACAGGGGGCGAGACCCAGTACTTC.

The genes are TRBV25-1 and TRBJ2-7; D remains ambiguous. Germline loops: CDR1 MGHDK, CDR2 SYGVNS. This CDR3 comprises 15 residues. V was trimmed by 3 bases and J by 4 bases, leaving 16 bases between them. The CDR3 DNA follows: TGTGCCAGCAGTGATACGGGTGCCGGGCGTTACGAGCAGTACTTC. This encodes CASSDTGAGRYEQYF.

The V and J genes are TRBV27 and TRBJ2-5; no firm D call. V was pared by 2 bases and J by 5 bases, with 12 bases between. This CDR3 has 14 amino acids. In germline, CDR1 is MNHEY, CDR2 SMNVEV (reference sequence). CDR3 bases: TGTGCCAGCAGTTTAGGGGTAAACGGTGAGACCCAGTACTTC. Its translation: CASSLGVNGETQYF.

This clone was detected only a few times. This sequence joins TRBV19 and TRBJ2-7, with 9 bases identical to TRBD1. CDR1 LNHDA and CDR2 SQIVND come from the germline V gene (reference sequence). This CDR3 has 16 amino acids. Trimming took 3 bases from V and 4 from J; bases not matched to a gene: 10. The CDR3 nucleotides read TGTGCCAGTAGTATCCTAGGATCGGGACAGGGATACGAGCAGTACTTC. As protein: CASSILGSGQGYEQYF.

The chain combines TRBV9 with TRBJ2-7; either TRBD1 or TRBD2 may supply D (5 bases each). Germline values: CDR1 SGDLS, CDR2 YYNGEE. This CDR3 contains 14 residues. With 3 bases removed from V and 4 bases from J, the gap between germline ends came to 14 bases. CDR3 in amino acids: CASSEGPEGYEQYF. The DNA for the CDR3 is TGTGCCAGCAGCGAGGGTCCCGAGGGGTACGAGCAGTACTTC.

V and J are TRBV5-1 and TRBJ2-6, with no clear D. This CDR3 has 14 residues. Germline assignment: CDR1 SGHRS and CDR2 YFSETQ. V dropped 4 bases and J dropped 4 bases, with 9 bases sitting between them. The CDR3 protein is CASSRTPGANVLTF. The CDR3 DNA reads TGCGCCAGCAGCCGGACGCCCGGGGCCAACGTCCTGACTTTC.

Turning to this clone: Germline and junction disagree at one end, which may indicate a read error. The chain has TRBV4-1 and TRBJ1-2; the match to TRBD1 covers 9 bases. CDR1 MGHRA and CDR2 YSYEKL come from the germline V gene. This CDR3 is built from 11 residues. The chain's CDR3 is CASSQDRGYAF. The CDR3 DNA is TGTGCCAGCAGCCAGGACAGGGGTTACGCCTTC.

The V gene is TRBV5-1, the J gene TRBJ2-2, with D perhaps matching TRBD1 or TRBD2 (6 bases each). Germline values: CDR1 SGHRS, CDR2 YFSETQ. The length of the CDR3 is 17 residues. V was cut by 4 bases and J by 2 bases, with 18 bases left in between. The CDR3 here is CASSPEGGHGNTGELFF. The DNA for the CDR3 is TGCGCCAGCAGCCCGGAGGGGGGACATGGTAACACCGGGGAGCTGTTTTTT.

This rearrangement joins TRBV6-1 to TRBJ2-7; the match to TRBD1 covers 10 bases. CDR1 MNHNS and CDR2 SASEGT come from the germline V gene. V lost 5 bases, J lost 5 bases, and 6 bases stayed unmatched. The CDR3 is 14 residues long. CDR3 nucleotide sequence: TGTGCCAGCAGTCGAAGACAGGGGGCAGACGAGCAGTACTTC. Its protein product is CASSRRQGADEQYF.